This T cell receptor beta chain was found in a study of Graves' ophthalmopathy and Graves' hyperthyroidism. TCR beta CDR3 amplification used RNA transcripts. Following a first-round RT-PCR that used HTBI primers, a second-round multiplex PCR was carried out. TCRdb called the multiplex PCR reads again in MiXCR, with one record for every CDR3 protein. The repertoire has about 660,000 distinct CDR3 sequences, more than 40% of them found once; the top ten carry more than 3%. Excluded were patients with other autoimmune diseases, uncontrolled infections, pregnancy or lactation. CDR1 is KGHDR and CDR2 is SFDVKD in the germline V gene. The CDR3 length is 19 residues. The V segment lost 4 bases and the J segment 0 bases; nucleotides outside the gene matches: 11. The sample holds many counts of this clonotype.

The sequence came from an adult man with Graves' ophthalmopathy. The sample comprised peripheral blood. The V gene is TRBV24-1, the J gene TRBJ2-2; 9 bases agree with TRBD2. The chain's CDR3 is CATSDLTSGAEPNTGELFF. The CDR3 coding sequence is TGTGCCACCAGTGACTTGACTAGCGGTGCTGAACCGAACACCGGGGAGCTGTTTTTT.